Listed below are T cell receptor beta chains from one sample, sequenced in a study of OX40 agonist ivuxolimab in advanced cancers. Sequencing used immunoSEQ multiplex PCR; TCRdb keeps in-frame clones, though not all of them. The top ten hold around 0.86% of the sample, which has about 70,000 clones, 85% to 90% seen once. The input for sequencing was CD4+ or CD8+ T cells sorted from blood, taken in a trial of the OX40 agonist ivuxolimab. The receptors derive from an adult with an advanced solid tumor such as melanoma, head and neck, liver or kidney cancer. Both conserved end residues are part of each CDR3. A D gene is named only where the DNA matches it firmly. Size is omitted from some rows. Given values are once, few, many or a class for expanded clones.

size: .
J: TRBJ2-5
D: .
V: TRBV27
CDR3: CASSLRETQYF
DNA: TGTGCCAGCAGTTTACGGGAGACCCAGTACTTC

size: .
J: TRBJ1-2
D: .
V: TRBV5-4
CDR3: CASSKSRGGSGYTF
DNA: TGTGCCAGCAGCAAATCTCGTGGGGGTAGTGGCTACACCTTC

size: .
J: TRBJ1-5
D: .
V: TRBV28
CDR3: CASSSPASYQPQHF
DNA: TGTGCCAGCAGTTCCCCGGCGAGCTATCAGCCCCAGCATTTT

size: .
J: TRBJ2-3
D: TRBD2
V: TRBV20-1
CDR3: CVAGTTDTQYF
DNA: TGCGTAGCGGGAACTACAGATACGCAGTATTTT

size: once
J: TRBJ1-4
D: .
V: TRBV5-1
CDR3: CASSPGAGREKLFF
DNA: TGCGCCAGCAGCCCTGGGGCGGGGAGGGAAAAACTGTTTTTT

size: once
J: TRBJ2-6
D: TRBD1
V: TRBV28
CDR3: CASIPSFGTGISSGANVLTF
DNA: TGTGCCAGCATCCCATCGTTCGGGACAGGGATCAGCTCTGGGGCCAACGTCCTGACTTTC

size: .
J: TRBJ1-2
D: .
V: TRBV5-4
CDR3: CASSLAPATNYGYTF
DNA: TGTGCCAGCAGCTTGGCGCCAGCAACTAACTATGGCTACACCTTC

size: .
J: TRBJ2-7
D: .
V: TRBV11-2
CDR3: CASSLAAGGAPYEQYF
DNA: TGTGCCAGCAGCTTAGCTGCAGGGGGGGCCCCCTACGAGCAGTACTTC

size: .
J: TRBJ2-2
D: TRBD2
V: TRBV27
CDR3: CASTGLAGNTGELFF
DNA: TGTGCCAGCACCGGACTAGCGGGAAACACCGGGGAGCTGTTTTTT

size: once
J: TRBJ1-1
D: .
V: TRBV5-1
CDR3: CASSVGRGYTEAFF
DNA: TGCGCCAGCAGCGTGGGTAGGGGGTATACTGAAGCTTTCTTT

size: .
J: TRBJ1-4
D: .
V: TRBV2
CDR3: CASSPVTNEKLFF
DNA: TGTGCCAGCAGTCCAGTAACCAATGAAAAACTGTTTTTT

size: .
J: TRBJ2-7
D: .
V: TRBV18
CDR3: CASSRSRQENYEQYF
DNA: TGTGCCAGCTCACGATCCCGACAGGAGAACTACGAGCAGTACTTC

size: .
J: TRBJ2-1
D: .
V: TRBV5-1
CDR3: CASSFNSYNEQFF
DNA: TGCGCCAGCAGCTTCAACAGTTACAATGAGCAGTTCTTC

size: .
J: TRBJ2-2
D: .
V: TRBV30
CDR3: CAWSVVPGQTNTGELFF
DNA: TGTGCCTGGAGTGTAGTCCCGGGACAAACGAACACCGGGGAGCTGTTTTTT

size: .
J: TRBJ2-7
D: .
V: TRBV12-2
CDR3: CATARFAFTYWQYF
DNA: TGTGCAACGGCTCGGTTCGCTTTCACGTATTGGCAGTACTTC

size: .
J: TRBJ2-2
D: TRBD1
V: TRBV19
CDR3: CASSIARGSTGELFF
DNA: TGTGCCAGTAGTATAGCCAGGGGGTCTACCGGGGAGCTGTTTTTT

size: .
J: TRBJ2-3
D: .
V: TRBV6-1
CDR3: CASRGVTAHTQYF
DNA: TGTGCCAGCCGGGGCGTTACAGCGCATACGCAGTATTTT

size: .
J: TRBJ2-1
D: TRBD2
V: TRBV7-6
CDR3: CASRVLAGGDEQFF
DNA: TGTGCCAGCAGGGTTCTAGCGGGAGGAGACGAGCAGTTCTTC

size: .
J: TRBJ1-4
D: .
V: TRBV10-2
CDR3: CASSELSQGEKLFF
DNA: TGCGCCAGCAGTGAATTGTCCCAGGGAGAAAAACTGTTTTTT

size: .
J: TRBJ2-1
D: TRBD2
V: TRBV7-8
CDR3: CASSRGGSGSSYNEQFF
DNA: TGTGCCAGCAGCCGAGGGGGGAGCGGGAGCTCCTACAATGAGCAGTTCTTC

size: .
J: TRBJ2-2
D: .
V: TRBV30
CDR3: CAWSVRSERTGELFF
DNA: TGTGCCTGGAGTGTACGGAGCGAGAGGACCGGGGAGCTGTTTTTT

size: .
J: TRBJ2-3
D: TRBD2
V: TRBV19
CDR3: CASSPGLADTDTQYF
DNA: TGTGCCAGTAGCCCGGGACTAGCCGACACAGATACGCAGTATTTT

size: .
J: TRBJ2-1
D: .
V: TRBV19
CDR3: CASSIDTGFSSYNEQFF
DNA: TGTGCCAGTAGTATCGATACCGGTTTTTCCTCCTACAATGAGCAGTTCTTC

size: .
J: TRBJ2-3
D: TRBD2
V: TRBV7-9
CDR3: CASSPSGKSTDTQYF
DNA: TGTGCCAGCAGCCCGAGCGGGAAGAGCACAGATACGCAGTATTTT

size: once
J: TRBJ2-1
D: .
V: TRBV10-3
CDR3: CAIRAANEQFF
DNA: TGTGCCATCAGGGCGGCCAATGAGCAGTTCTTC

size: few
J: TRBJ2-1
D: TRBD1
V: TRBV28
CDR3: CASSTTGGAYNEQFF
DNA: TGTGCCAGCAGCACCACAGGGGGCGCCTACAATGAGCAGTTCTTC

size: .
J: TRBJ1-2
D: .
V: TRBV28
CDR3: CASSLSPPGYTF
DNA: TGTGCCAGCAGTTTATCCCCACCTGGCTACACCTTC

size: .
J: TRBJ1-3
D: TRBD1
V: TRBV2
CDR3: CASSGQGRGNTIYF
DNA: TGTGCCAGCAGCGGACAGGGACGAGGGAACACCATATATTTT

size: once
J: TRBJ2-7
D: .
V: TRBV9
CDR3: CASSVDQGPYEQYF
DNA: TGTGCCAGCAGCGTAGATCAGGGCCCCTACGAGCAGTACTTC

size: .
J: TRBJ1-1
D: TRBD1
V: TRBV15
CDR3: CATSRGEDRGDTEAFF
DNA: TGTGCCACCAGCAGAGGAGAAGACAGGGGGGATACTGAAGCTTTCTTT

size: .
J: TRBJ2-2
D: TRBD2
V: TRBV2
CDR3: CASRTTGGTGELFF
DNA: TGTGCCAGCAGGACGACGGGAGGAACCGGGGAGCTGTTTTTT

size: .
J: TRBJ1-6
D: .
V: TRBV4-1
CDR3: CASSQVGGPNSPLHF
DNA: TGCGCCAGCAGCCAAGTCGGCGGACCAAATTCACCCCTCCACTTT

size: .
J: TRBJ1-1
D: .
V: TRBV5-4
CDR3: CASSSDPNTEAFF
DNA: TGTGCCAGCAGCTCCGACCCGAACACTGAAGCTTTCTTT

size: once
J: TRBJ1-2
D: TRBD1
V: TRBV19
CDR3: CASSTLQGAVYGYTF
DNA: TGTGCCAGTAGTACTCTCCAGGGGGCCGTCTATGGCTACACCTTC

size: .
J: TRBJ2-2
D: .
V: TRBV7-9
CDR3: CASSSWDRNTGELFF
DNA: TGTGCCAGCAGCTCATGGGACCGCAACACCGGGGAGCTGTTTTTT

size: .
J: TRBJ2-3
D: .
V: TRBV7-9
CDR3: CASSPDQGRTDTQYF
DNA: TGTGCCAGCAGCCCGGACCAGGGGAGAACAGATACGCAGTATTTT